One and the same sample provided the 5 T cell receptor beta chains below, sequenced in a study of blood T cells in healthy people across ages. Using a J-beta primer mix together with a sample-barcoded 5' primer, a second PCR was run for about 6 to 11 cycles. A single record per CDR3 protein comes from TCRdb applying MiXCR to the 5' RACE reads. This table holds around 670,000 distinct CDR3 sequences, about 30% found once. The sequenced material came from blood. The receptor source for this set is a woman of 80 years or more in good health.

As for this clonotype: A clone one base away is much larger, so this may be a read error. The rearrangement links TRBV11-1 to TRBJ2-7, with 11 bases matching TRBD2. Germline V gene lookup returns CDR1 SGHAT and CDR2 FQDESV (reference sequence). CDR3 size: 15 residues. Trimming at V came to 6 bases and at J to 3 bases, leaving 7 bases not matched to a gene. The CDR3 bases are TGTGCCAGCAGGATTAGCGGGGGGGCCTTCTACGAGCAGTACTTC. Translated: CASRISGGAFYEQYF. Full variable domain (rest looked up from reference TRBV11-1 and TRBJ2-7): EAEVAQSPRYKITEKSQAVAFWCDPISGHATLYWYRQILGQGPELLVQFQDESVVDDSQLPKDRFSAERLKGVDSTLKIQPAELGDSAMYLCASRISGGAFYEQYFGPGTRLTVT.

With regard to this clonotype: One base away lies a much larger clone, so this may be a sequencing read error. This rearrangement joins TRBV5-1 to TRBJ2-1, with unresolved D. This CDR3 is 14 amino acids long. V gave up 3 bases and J gave up 8 bases, with 15 bases separating them. Germline V gene sequence: CDR1 SGHRS, CDR2 YFSETQ. CDR3 residues: CASSWLSASDEQFF. The CDR3 DNA reads as TGCGCCAGCAGCTGGTTATCTGCAAGCGATGAGCAGTTCTTC. The entire variable domain, with the rest obtained from reference TRBV5-1 and TRBJ2-1, is as follows: KAGVTQTPRYLIKTRGQQVTLSCSPISGHRSVSWYQQTPGQGLQFLFEYFSETQRNKGNFPGRFSGRQFSNSRSEMNVSTLELGDSALYLCASSWLSASDEQFFGPGTRLTVL.

This clonotype was counted ten times or more. This may stem from a read error, because a much larger clone lies one nucleotide away. The genes are TRBV5-1 and TRBJ2-7, with 9 bases matching TRBD1. Trimming removed 5 bases from V and 7 bases from J; junction bases left unmatched: 13. The CDR3 spans 15 residues. Germline CDR1 and CDR2: SGHRS and YFSETQ. CDR3 sequence (DNA): TGCGCCAGCAGTTCCGGGACAGGGCTCTACAATGAGCAGTACTTC. Its protein product is CASSSGTGLYNEQYF.

The chain joins TRBV20-1 to TRBJ1-5; 8 bases line up with TRBD1. CDR1 is DFQATT, CDR2 SNEGSKA, per germline (reference sequence). The CDR3 runs 16 residues. Unmatched junction bases numbered 9, after V lost 3 bases and J lost 2 bases. The CDR3 DNA follows: TGCAGTGCTAGGGTTCAGGGGGCTATGGGCAATCAGCCCCAGCATTTT. Its protein product is CSARVQGAMGNQPQHF.

This clonotype was detected many times. The chain employs TRBV6-1 and TRBJ1-2, with a weak D call TRBD1 (5 bases). The CDR3 is made up of 15 amino acids. The V gene's germline CDR1 is MNHNS and CDR2 SASEGT. Trimming removed 2 bases at V and 3 bases at J, with 13 bases between. The CDR3 here is CASSEISGRDYGYTF. The CDR3 DNA sequence: TGTGCCAGCAGTGAAATAAGCGGCAGGGACTATGGCTACACCTTC.